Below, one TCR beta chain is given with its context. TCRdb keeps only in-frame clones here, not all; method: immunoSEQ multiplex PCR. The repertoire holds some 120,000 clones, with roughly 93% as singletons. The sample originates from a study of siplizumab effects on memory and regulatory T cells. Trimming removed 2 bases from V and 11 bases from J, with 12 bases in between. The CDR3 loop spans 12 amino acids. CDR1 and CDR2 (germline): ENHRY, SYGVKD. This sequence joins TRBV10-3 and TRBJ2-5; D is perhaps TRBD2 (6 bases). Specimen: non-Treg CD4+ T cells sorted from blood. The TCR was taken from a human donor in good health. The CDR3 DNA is TGTGCCATCAGTGAGCCTACGGGGGAGCAGTACTTC. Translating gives CAISEPTGEQYF.